The source of this T cell receptor (beta chain) is a study of T cell repertoires in cytomegalovirus infection (dated by TCRdb to the late 2010s). Study-wide context: The HLA type of each donor mattered for the analysis, because public TCR beta signatures pointed to carriage of CMV infection along with the matching HLA type. Overall study outcomes, separate from this receptor: The ex vivo response was dominated by HLA-C-restricted CMV-specific TCR beta clonotypes, which also provided the single most frequent clonotype in two of eight donors. Carriers of CMV infection plus the relevant HLA type were discriminated by the cumulative frequency of public TCR beta family members in the study cohort and in an independent approximately 340-donor cohort.

Reading the germline V gene gives CDR1 SNHLY and CDR2 FYNNEI. The CDR3, from cysteine to phenylalanine, totals 14 residues. Only the CDR3 DNA stays, 42 bases, in frame from base 1. V is pruned by 7 bases and J by 8 bases, leaving 8 bases of the junction without a gene match. This clonotype has a count of ten or more. Its antigen is not yet known. No much larger clone exists at a distance of one base, and base qualities are not known. The sequencer was an Illumina HiSeq 1500. TCRdb took the public reads, trimmed them with fastp at Q25, ran MiXCR for clone calling and kept in-frame beta chains. Rows merge per CDR3 protein into single entries with the most common DNA and genes. Present in this sample are some 300,000 distinct CDR3 sequences, 9.6% of which were seen just once. Around 2.5% of the sample rests with the top ten.

The origin of this receptor is a human donor in good health (CMV status not recorded). Some clones in this sample may be carry-over from other donors' samples. This sequence uses TRBV2 and TRBJ2-1, with 10 middle bases fitting TRBD2. The sequenced sample consisted of PBMCs. The nucleotide sequence is given as TGTGCCAGCAATCCAAGCGGGGGGGCCTATGAGCAGTTCTTC. Its product reads: CASNPSGGAYEQFF.